This T cell receptor (beta chain) is from a study of T cell repertoires in cytomegalovirus infection (dated by TCRdb to about 2019). Background on the whole study: Alongside well-studied HLA-B-restricted epitopes, the peptide stimulations were aimed at recently identified HLA-C-restricted CMV epitopes, whose presentation resists viral immunomodulation. Because public TCR beta signatures pointed to carriage of CMV infection together with the matching HLA type, the HLA type of each donor mattered for the analysis.

The CDR3 runs 13 residues from the cysteine to the phenylalanine. Of the read, only the CDR3 DNA is kept; its 39 bases are in frame from base 1. V has 7 bases trimmed and J has 5 bases trimmed; junction bases matching no gene number 2. This clonotype was observed a handful of times. There is no known antigen for this receptor. No base qualities exist here, and no much larger clone lies one base off it. Results the study describes overall, beyond this receptor: In both this cohort and an independent roughly 350-donor cohort, the cumulative frequency of public TCR beta family members distinguished carriers of CMV infection plus the relevant HLA type. In the ex vivo response, HLA-C-restricted CMV-specific TCR beta clonotypes were dominant, and in two of eight donors the single most frequent clonotype came from this HLA-C-restricted group.

What the treatment or condition label conveys for this sample: in vitro stimulation with specific CMV peptide epitopes to enrich CMV-specific T cells. Sequencing was performed on an Illumina HiSeq 1500. Starting from the raw public reads, TCRdb applied fastp trimming at Q25, assembled clones with MiXCR and retained in-frame beta chains. Records with the same CDR3 protein are collapsed into one entry carrying the most frequent genes and DNA. For this sample there are about 63,000 distinct CDR3 sequences; 20% appear just once. The biggest ten clones account for roughly 73% of the sample. The TCR originated in a human donor in good health (CMV status not recorded). Some clones in this sample may be carry-over from other donors' samples. This sequence uses TRBV12-3 or TRBV12-4 and TRBJ1-4; TRBD1 matches 9 bases in the middle. Sequencing was performed on CD8+ T cells from cultured PBMCs, taken from culture after CMV antigen stimulation. The CDR3 region has the sequence CASMTGGNEKLFF. At the DNA level, the sequence is TGTGCCAGCATGACAGGGGGAAATGAAAAACTGTTTTTT.